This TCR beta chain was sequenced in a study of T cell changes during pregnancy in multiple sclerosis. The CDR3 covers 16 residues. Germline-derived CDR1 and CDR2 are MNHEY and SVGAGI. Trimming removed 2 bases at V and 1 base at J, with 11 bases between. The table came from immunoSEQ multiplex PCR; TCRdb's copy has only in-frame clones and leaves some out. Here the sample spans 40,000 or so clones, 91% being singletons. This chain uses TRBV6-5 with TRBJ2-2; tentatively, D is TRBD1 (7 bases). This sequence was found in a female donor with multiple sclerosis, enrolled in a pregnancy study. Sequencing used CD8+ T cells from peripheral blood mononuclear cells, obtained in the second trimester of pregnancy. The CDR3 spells CASSYGGGRNTGELFF. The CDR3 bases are TGTGCCAGCAGTTACGGAGGGGGCAGGAACACCGGGGAGCTGTTTTTT.